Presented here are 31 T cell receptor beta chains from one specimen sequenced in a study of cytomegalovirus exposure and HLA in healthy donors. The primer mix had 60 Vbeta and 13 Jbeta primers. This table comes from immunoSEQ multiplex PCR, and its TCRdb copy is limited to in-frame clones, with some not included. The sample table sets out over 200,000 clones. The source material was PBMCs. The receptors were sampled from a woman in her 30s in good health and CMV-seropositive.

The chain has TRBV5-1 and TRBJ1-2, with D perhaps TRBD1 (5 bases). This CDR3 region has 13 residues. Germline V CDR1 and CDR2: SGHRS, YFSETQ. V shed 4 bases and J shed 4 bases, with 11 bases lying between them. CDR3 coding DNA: TGCGCCAGCAGCGAAGGGACTACCTATGGCTACACCTTC. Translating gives CASSEGTTYGYTF.

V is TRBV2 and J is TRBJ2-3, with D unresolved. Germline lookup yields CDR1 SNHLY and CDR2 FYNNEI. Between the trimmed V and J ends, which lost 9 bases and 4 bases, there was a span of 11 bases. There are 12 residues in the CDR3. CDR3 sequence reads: CASSTRSDTQYF. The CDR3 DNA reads TGTGCCAGTAGCACCCGATCAGATACGCAGTATTTT. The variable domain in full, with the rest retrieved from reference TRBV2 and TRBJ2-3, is EPEVTQTPSHQVTQMGQEVILRCVPISNHLYFYWYRQILGQKVEFLVSFYNNEISEKSEIFDDQFSVERPDGSNFTLKIRSTKLEDSAMYFCASSTRSDTQYFGPGTRLTVL.

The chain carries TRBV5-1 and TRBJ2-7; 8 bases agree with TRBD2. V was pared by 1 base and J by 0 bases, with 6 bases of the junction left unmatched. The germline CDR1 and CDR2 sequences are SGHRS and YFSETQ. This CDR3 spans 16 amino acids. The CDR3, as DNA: TGCGCCAGCAGCTTGACCATAGCGGGGAGCTCCTACGAGCAGTACTTC. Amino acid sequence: CASSLTIAGSSYEQYF.

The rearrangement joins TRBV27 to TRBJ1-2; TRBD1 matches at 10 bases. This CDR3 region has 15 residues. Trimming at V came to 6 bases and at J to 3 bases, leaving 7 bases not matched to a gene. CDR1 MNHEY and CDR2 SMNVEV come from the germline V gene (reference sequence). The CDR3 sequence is CASSQDRGRHYGYTF. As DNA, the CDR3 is TGTGCCAGCAGCCAAGACAGGGGGCGCCACTATGGCTACACCTTC.

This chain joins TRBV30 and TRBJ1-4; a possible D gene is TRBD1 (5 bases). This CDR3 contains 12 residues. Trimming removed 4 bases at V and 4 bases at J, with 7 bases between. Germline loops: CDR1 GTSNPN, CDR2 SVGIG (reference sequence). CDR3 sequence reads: CAWNRFNEKLFF. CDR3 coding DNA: TGTGCCTGGAACAGGTTTAATGAAAAACTGTTTTTT.

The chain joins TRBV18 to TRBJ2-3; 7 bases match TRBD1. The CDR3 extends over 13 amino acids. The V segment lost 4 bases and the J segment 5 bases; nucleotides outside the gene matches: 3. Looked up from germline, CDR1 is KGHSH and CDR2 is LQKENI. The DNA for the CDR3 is TGTGCCAGCTCACAGGGGGCTGGAGATACGCAGTATTTT. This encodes CASSQGAGDTQYF.

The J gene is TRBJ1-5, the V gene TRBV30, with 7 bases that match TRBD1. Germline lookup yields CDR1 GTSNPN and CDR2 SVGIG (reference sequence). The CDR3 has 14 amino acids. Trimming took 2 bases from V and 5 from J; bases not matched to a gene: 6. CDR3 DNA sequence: TGTGCCTGGAGTCACAGGGGAGGTCATCAGCCCCAGCATTTT. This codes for CAWSHRGGHQPQHF. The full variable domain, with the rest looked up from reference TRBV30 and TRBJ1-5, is SQTIHQWPATLVQPVGSPLSLECTVEGTSNPNLYWYRQAAGRGLQLLFYSVGIGQISSEVPQNLSASRPQDRQFILSSKKLLLSDSGFYLCAWSHRGGHQPQHFGDGTRLSIL.

The CDR3 nucleotides read TGTGCCAGCAGCTTAGGGACCGGGACTAGCGGGGGAGGTGAGCAGTTCTTC. It yields the protein CASSLGTGTSGGGEQFF. The gene calls are TRBV11-3 and TRBJ2-1, with 14 positions matching TRBD2. This CDR3 comprises 17 residues. J gave up 9 bases and V 1 base, and 8 bases lay outside the gene matches. Germline CDR1 and CDR2: SGHNT and YENEEA.

In DNA form, the CDR3 reads TGCAGCGTTGAAGACGACAGGGGGTACGAGCAGTACTTC. It yields the protein CSVEDDRGYEQYF. The chain recombines TRBV29-1 with TRBJ2-7; 9 bases are a match to TRBD1. Germline CDR1 SQVTM, CDR2 ANQGSEA. With 0 bases clipped from V and 4 bases from J, the junction kept 1 base outside the gene matches. The CDR3 contains 13 residues.

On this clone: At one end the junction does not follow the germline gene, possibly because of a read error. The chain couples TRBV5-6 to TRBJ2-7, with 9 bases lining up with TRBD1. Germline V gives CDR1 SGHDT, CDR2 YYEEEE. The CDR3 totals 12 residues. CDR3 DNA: TGTGCCAGCAGCCTGAGGGACAGGGACCCGTCCTTC. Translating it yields CASSLRDRDPSF.

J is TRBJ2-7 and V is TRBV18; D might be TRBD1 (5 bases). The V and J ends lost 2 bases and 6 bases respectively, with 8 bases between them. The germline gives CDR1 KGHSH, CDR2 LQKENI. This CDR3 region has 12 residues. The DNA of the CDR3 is TGTGCCAGCTCACCAGGGCAGGGCGAGCAGTACTTC. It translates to CASSPGQGEQYF.

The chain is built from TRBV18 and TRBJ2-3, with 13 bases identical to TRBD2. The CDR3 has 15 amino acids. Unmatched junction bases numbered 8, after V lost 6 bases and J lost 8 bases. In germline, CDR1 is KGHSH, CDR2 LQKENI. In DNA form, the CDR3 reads TGTGCCAGCTCGTCACTAGCGGGAGGGGCAGGTACGCAGTATTTT. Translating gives CASSSLAGGAGTQYF.

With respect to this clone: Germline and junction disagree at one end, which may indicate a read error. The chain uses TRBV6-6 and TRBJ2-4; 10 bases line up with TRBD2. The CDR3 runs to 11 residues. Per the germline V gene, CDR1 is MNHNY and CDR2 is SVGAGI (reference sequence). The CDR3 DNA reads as TGTGCCAGCAGTTACGGACTAGCGGCCCACTTC. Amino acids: CASSYGLAAHF.

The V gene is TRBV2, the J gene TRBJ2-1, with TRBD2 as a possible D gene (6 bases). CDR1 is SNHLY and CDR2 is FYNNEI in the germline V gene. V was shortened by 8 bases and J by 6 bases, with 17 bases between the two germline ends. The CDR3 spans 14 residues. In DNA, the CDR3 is TGTGCCAGCCGTATTTTGACTAGTAGCAATGAGCAGTTCTTC. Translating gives CASRILTSSNEQFF.

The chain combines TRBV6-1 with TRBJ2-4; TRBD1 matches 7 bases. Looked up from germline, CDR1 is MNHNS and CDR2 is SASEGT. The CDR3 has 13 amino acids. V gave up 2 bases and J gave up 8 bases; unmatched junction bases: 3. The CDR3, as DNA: TGTGCCAGCAGTGAAAGAGACAGGGACATTCAGTACTTC. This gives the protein CASSERDRDIQYF.

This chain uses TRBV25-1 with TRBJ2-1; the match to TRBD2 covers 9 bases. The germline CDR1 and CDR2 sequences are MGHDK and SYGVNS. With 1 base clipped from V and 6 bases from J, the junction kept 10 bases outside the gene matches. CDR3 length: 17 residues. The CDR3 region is CASSEFNRAGGRNEQFF. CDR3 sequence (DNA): TGTGCCAGCAGTGAATTCAATCGAGCGGGAGGACGCAATGAGCAGTTCTTC. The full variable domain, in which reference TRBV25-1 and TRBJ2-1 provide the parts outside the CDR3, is EADIYQTPRYLVIGTGKKITLECSQTMGHDKMYWYQQDPGMELHLIHYSYGVNSTEKGDLSSESTVSRIRTEHFPLTLESARPSHTSQYLCASSEFNRAGGRNEQFFGPGTRLTVL.

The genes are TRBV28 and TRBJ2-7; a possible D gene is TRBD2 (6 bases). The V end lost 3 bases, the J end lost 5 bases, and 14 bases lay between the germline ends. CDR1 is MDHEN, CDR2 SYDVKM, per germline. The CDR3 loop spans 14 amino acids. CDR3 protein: CASSLWGVEDEQYF. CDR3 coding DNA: TGTGCCAGCAGTTTGTGGGGGGTTGAGGACGAGCAGTACTTC.

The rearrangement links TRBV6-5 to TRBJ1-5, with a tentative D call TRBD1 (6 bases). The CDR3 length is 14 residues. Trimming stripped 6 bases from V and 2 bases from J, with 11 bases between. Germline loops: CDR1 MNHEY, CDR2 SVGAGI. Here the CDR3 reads CASRLRQGNQPQHF. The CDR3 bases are TGTGCCAGCAGACTAAGACAGGGCAATCAGCCCCAGCATTTT.

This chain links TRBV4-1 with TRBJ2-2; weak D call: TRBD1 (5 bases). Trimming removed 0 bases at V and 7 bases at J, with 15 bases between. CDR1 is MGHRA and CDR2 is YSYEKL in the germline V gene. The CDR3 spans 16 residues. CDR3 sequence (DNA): TGCGCCAGCAGCCAAGAGACGACAGAGCTCCGCGGGGAGCTGTTTTTT. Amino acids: CASSQETTELRGELFF.

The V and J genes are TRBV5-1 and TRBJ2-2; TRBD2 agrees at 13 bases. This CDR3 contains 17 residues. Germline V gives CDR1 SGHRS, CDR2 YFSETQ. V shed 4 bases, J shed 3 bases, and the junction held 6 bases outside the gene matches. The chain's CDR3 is CASSAGLAGEDTGELFF. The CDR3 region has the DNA TGCGCCAGCAGCGCCGGACTAGCGGGAGAGGACACCGGGGAGCTGTTTTTT.

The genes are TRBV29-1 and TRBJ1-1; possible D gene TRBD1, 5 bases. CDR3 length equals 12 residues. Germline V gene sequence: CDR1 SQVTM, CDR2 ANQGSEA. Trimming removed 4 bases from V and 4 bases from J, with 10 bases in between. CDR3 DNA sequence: TGCAGCGTTGTATCCGGGGGCACTGAAGCTTTCTTT. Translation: CSVVSGGTEAFF.

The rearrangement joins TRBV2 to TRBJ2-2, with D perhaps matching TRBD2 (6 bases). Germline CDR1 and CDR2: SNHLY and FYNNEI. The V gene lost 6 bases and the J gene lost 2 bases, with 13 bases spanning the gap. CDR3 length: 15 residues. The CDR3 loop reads CASRLRDSNTGELFF. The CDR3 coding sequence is TGTGCCAGCAGGCTCCGGGACTCTAACACCGGGGAGCTGTTTTTT.

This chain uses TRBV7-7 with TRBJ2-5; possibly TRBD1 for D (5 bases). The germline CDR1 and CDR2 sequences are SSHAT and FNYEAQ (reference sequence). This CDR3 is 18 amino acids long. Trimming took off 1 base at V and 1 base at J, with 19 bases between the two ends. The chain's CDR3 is CASSLVPGLGGLQETQYF. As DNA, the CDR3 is TGTGCCAGCAGCTTAGTTCCAGGGTTGGGCGGCCTCCAAGAGACCCAGTACTTC.

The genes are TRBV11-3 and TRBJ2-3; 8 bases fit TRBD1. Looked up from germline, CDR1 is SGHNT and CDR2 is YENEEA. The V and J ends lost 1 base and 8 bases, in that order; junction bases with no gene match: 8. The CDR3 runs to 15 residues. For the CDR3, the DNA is TGTGCCAGCAGCTTAGGGACTCAGGGGGCAGGTACGCAGTATTTT. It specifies CASSLGTQGAGTQYF.

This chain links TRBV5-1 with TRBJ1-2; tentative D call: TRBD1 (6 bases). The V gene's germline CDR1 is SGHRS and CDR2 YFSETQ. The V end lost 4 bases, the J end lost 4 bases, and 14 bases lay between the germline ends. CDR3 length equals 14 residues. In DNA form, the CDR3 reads TGCGCCAGCAGCCCGGGGGGGCTGGGCTATGGCTACACCTTC. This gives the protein CASSPGGLGYGYTF.

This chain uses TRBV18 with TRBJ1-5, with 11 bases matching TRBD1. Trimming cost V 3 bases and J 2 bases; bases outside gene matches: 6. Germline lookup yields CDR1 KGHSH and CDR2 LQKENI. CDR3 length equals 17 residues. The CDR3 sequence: CASSPGQGAAGNQPQHF. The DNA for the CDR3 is TGTGCCAGCTCACCTGGACAGGGGGCCGCCGGCAATCAGCCCCAGCATTTT. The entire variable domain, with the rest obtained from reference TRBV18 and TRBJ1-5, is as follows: NAGVMQNPRHLVRRRGQEARLRCSPMKGHSHVYWYRQLPEEGLKFMVYLQKENIIDESGMPKERFSAEFPKEGPSILRIQQVVRGDSAAYFCASSPGQGAAGNQPQHFGDGTRLSIL.

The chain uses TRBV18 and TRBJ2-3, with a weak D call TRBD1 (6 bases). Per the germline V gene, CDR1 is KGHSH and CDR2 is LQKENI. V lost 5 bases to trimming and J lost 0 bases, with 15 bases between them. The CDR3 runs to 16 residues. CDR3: CASSVRGQASTDTQYF. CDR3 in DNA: TGTGCCAGCTCAGTCCGGGGACAAGCTAGCACAGATACGCAGTATTTT.

The DNA of the CDR3 is TGTGCCAGCAGGCGGGGTGAAGGATATGGCTACACCTTC. Its translation is CASRRGEGYGYTF. The chain employs TRBV28 and TRBJ1-2; no firm D call. CDR3 size: 13 residues. V shed 6 bases and J shed 5 bases, with 13 bases lying between them. The germline V gene encodes CDR1 MDHEN and CDR2 SYDVKM.

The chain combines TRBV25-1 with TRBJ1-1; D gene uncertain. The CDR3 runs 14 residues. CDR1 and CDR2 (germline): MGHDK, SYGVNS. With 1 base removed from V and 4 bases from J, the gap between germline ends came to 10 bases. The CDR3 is CASSEFQRGTEAFF. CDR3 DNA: TGTGCCAGCAGTGAATTTCAAAGAGGCACTGAAGCTTTCTTT.

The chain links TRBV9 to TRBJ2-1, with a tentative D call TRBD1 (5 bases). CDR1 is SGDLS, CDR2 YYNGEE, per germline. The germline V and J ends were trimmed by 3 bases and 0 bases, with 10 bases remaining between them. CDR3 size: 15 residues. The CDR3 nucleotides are TGTGCCAGCAGCGGACAGTCCAGCTCCTACAATGAGCAGTTCTTC. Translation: CASSGQSSSYNEQFF.

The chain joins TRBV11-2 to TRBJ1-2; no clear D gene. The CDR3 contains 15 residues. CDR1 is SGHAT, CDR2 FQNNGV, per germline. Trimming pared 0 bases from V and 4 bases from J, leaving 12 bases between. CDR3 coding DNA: TGTGCCAGCAGCTTAGAATCAGGTTTCACCTATGGCTACACCTTC. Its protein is CASSLESGFTYGYTF.